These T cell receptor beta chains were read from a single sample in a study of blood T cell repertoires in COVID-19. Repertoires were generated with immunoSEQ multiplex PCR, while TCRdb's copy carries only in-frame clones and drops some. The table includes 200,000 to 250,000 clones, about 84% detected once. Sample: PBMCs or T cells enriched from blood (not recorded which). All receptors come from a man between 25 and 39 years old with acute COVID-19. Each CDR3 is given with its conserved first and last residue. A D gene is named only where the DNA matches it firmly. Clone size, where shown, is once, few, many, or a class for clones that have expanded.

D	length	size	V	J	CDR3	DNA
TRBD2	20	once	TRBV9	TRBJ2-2	CASSVHTGPGGGGLTGELFF	TGTGCCAGCAGCGTCCACACGGGCCCTGGAGGCGGGGGTCTCACCGGGGAGCTGTTTTTT
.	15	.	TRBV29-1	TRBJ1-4	CSVGSWGDPNEKLFF	TGCAGCGTTGGATCTTGGGGGGATCCTAATGAAAAACTGTTTTTT
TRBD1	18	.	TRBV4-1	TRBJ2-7	CASSQQTPVTGLIYEQYF	TGCGCCAGCAGCCAACAGACCCCTGTGACAGGGTTAATTTACGAGCAGTACTTC
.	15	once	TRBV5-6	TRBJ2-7	CASSFAGPSSYEQYF	TGTGCCAGCAGCTTCGCGGGTCCTAGCTCCTACGAGCAGTACTTC
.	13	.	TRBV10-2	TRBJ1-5	CASSKGGNQPQHF	TGCGCCAGCAGCAAGGGGGGGAATCAGCCCCAGCATTTT
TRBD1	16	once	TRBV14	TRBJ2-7	CASSLQTGTGVYEQYF	TGTGCCAGCAGCCTTCAAACCGGGACAGGGGTATACGAGCAGTACTTC
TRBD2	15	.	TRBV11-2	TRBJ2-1	CASTVGGSSYNEQFF	TGTGCCAGCACTGTCGGGGGGAGCTCCTACAATGAGCAGTTCTTC
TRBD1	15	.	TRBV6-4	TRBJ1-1	CASSEVGQGYTEAFF	TGTGCCAGCAGTGAAGTGGGACAGGGATACACTGAAGCTTTCTTT
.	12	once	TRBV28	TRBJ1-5	CASSSPSQPQHF	TGTGCCAGCAGCTCCCCGAGTCAGCCCCAGCATTTT
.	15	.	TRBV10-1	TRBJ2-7	CASSESPGQRYEQYF	TGCGCCAGCAGTGAGTCCCCGGGACAAAGATACGAGCAGTACTTC
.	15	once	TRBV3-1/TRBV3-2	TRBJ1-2	CASSQDPGNNYGYTF	TGTGCCAGCAGCCAAGATCCCGGGAATAACTATGGCTACACCTTC
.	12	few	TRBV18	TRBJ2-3	CASSTSTDTQYF	TGTGCCAGCTCGACTAGCACAGATACGCAGTATTTT
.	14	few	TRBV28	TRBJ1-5	CASSWRASNQPQHF	TGTGCCAGCAGTTGGAGGGCTAGCAATCAGCCCCAGCATTTT
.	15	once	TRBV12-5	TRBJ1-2	CASGLGLGGNYGYTF	TGTGCTAGTGGTTTGGGATTAGGGGGAAACTATGGCTACACCTTC